Below are 2 T cell receptor beta chains sequenced from a single sample in a study of blood T cell repertoires in COVID-19. Profiling relied on immunoSEQ multiplex PCR, and the TCRdb table lists in-frame clones only, not all of them. The sample has roughly 250,000 clones; 82% are singletons. The specimen sequenced was peripheral blood. Source of these receptors: a woman aged 55-70 years with active or convalescent COVID-19.

This clone was recorded once. The chain couples TRBV7-8 to TRBJ2-5, with 7 positions matching TRBD1. Per germline, CDR1 SGHVS and CDR2 FQNEAQ. Losses at the gene ends were 0 bases for V and 4 bases for J; bases not matched to a gene: 11. The CDR3 extends over 17 amino acids. The CDR3: CASSLAMGADRVETQYF. In DNA form, the CDR3 reads TGTGCCAGCAGCTTAGCTATGGGGGCCGACAGGGTAGAGACCCAGTACTTC. The variable domain in full, completed from reference TRBV7-8 and TRBJ2-5, reads GAGVSQSPRYKVAKRGQDVALRCDPISGHVSLFWYQQALGQGPEFLTYFQNEAQLDKSGLPSDRFFAERPEGSVSTLKIQRTQQEDSAVYLCASSLAMGADRVETQYFGPGTRLLVL.

V gene TRBV7-2 combines with J gene TRBJ1-1, with D uncertain. CDR1 and CDR2 from the germline V gene are SGHTA and FQGNSA. The CDR3 is made up of 13 amino acids. The germline V and J ends were trimmed by 5 bases and 2 bases, with 9 bases remaining between them. The chain's CDR3 is CASSLTENTEAFF. Here the CDR3 DNA reads TGTGCCAGCAGCCTAACAGAAAACACTGAAGCTTTCTTT.